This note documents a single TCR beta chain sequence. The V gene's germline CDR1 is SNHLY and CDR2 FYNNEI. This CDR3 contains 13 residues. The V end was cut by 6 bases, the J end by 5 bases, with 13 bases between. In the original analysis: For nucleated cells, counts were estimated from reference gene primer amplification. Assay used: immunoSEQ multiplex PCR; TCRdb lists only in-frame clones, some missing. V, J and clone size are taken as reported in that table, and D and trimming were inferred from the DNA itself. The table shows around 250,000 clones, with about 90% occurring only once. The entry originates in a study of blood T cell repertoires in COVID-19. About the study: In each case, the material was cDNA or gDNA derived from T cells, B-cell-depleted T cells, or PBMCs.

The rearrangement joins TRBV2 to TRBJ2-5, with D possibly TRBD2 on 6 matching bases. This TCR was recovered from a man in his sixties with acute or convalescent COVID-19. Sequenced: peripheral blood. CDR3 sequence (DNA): TGTGCCAGCAGACAGACTAGGGCCGAGACCCAGTACTTC. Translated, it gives CASRQTRAETQYF.